The source of this T cell receptor (beta chain) is a study of OX40 agonist ivuxolimab in advanced cancers. The overall study: Ivuxolimab, an antibody that agonizes OX40 (CD134), was administered to the patients. Of the participants, 40% had some prior anti-PD-1, anti-PD-L1 or anti-CTLA-4 therapy, which was allowed. Study-wide points: Averaging showed that CD8+ T cells had more expanded clones than CD4+ did. Circulating CD4+ and CD8+ T cells showed clonal expansion by week 6 at 0.1 to 3.0 mg/kg.

The germline V and J ends were trimmed by 0 bases and 6 bases, with 7 bases remaining between them. CDR3 size: 13 residues. CDR1 and CDR2 from the germline V gene are SGHKS and YYEKEE (reference sequence). Clones were read by immunoSEQ multiplex PCR, and TCRdb kept only the in-frame ones, dropping some. The sample has approximately 79,000 clones, around 92% seen once. Turning to this clone: The antigen is unknown.

Sequenced material: CD4+ or CD8+ T cells sorted from blood, taken in a trial of the OX40 agonist ivuxolimab. The clonotype was recovered from an adult with an advanced solid tumor such as melanoma, head and neck, liver or kidney cancer. The chain joins TRBV5-5 to TRBJ2-1; D gene uncertain. The CDR3 sequence: CASSLVFGNEQFF. The CDR3 DNA reads TGTGCCAGCAGCTTGGTTTTCGGCAATGAGCAGTTCTTC.